One and the same sample provided the 28 T cell receptor beta chains below, sequenced in a study of blood T cell repertoires in COVID-19. The assay was immunoSEQ multiplex PCR, and TCRdb's table has in-frame clones only and misses some. The sample lists a few hundred thousand clones, about four fifths seen once, with roughly 3% in the top ten. Sequences were obtained from peripheral blood. These receptors were taken from a woman under 30 with acute or convalescent COVID-19.

The gene calls are TRBV28 and TRBJ2-7; TRBD2 matches at 13 bases. V gave up 5 bases and J gave up 4 bases; unmatched junction bases: 11. Looked up from germline, CDR1 is MDHEN and CDR2 is SYDVKM. There are 17 residues in the CDR3. CDR3 nucleotide sequence: TGTGCCAGCAGTCCGAATCCAACTAGCGGGAGGGTATACGAGCAGTACTTC. Its translation is CASSPNPTSGRVYEQYF. The whole variable domain, remainder taken from reference TRBV28 and TRBJ2-7, is DVKVTQSSRYLVKRTGEKVFLECVQDMDHENMFWYRQDPGLGLRLIYFSYDVKMKEKGDIPEGYSVSREKKERFSLILESASTNQTSMYLCASSPNPTSGRVYEQYFGPGTRLTVT.

The chain recombines TRBV2 with TRBJ1-2; 10 nucleotides align to TRBD1. Unmatched junction bases numbered 5, after V lost 6 bases and J lost 7 bases. The CDR3 extends over 13 amino acids. Per germline, CDR1 SNHLY and CDR2 FYNNEI. In DNA form, the CDR3 reads TGTGCCAGCAGAGAGACAGGGGGCCTTGGCTACACCTTC. This gives the protein CASRETGGLGYTF. Combining the CDR3 with reference TRBV2 and TRBJ1-2 gives the whole variable domain EPEVTQTPSHQVTQMGQEVILRCVPISNHLYFYWYRQILGQKVEFLVSFYNNEISEKSEIFDDQFSVERPDGSNFTLKIRSTKLEDSAMYFCASRETGGLGYTFGSGTRLTVV.

This clone was counted once. The CDR3, as DNA: TGTGCCACCGGACAGGGGTATTCACCCCTCCACTTT. Protein product: CATGQGYSPLHF. The V gene is TRBV24-1, the J gene TRBJ1-6, with 9 bases aligning to TRBD1. V gave up 9 bases and J gave up 8 bases; unmatched junction bases: 1. CDR1 is KGHDR, CDR2 SFDVKD, per germline. The CDR3 has 12 residues.

A remark on this clone: At one end the junction does not follow the germline gene, possibly because of a read error. In the same sample, other DNA sequences code for this CDR3. The V gene is TRBV5-1, the J gene TRBJ1-6; 9 bases agree with TRBD1. CDR1 and CDR2 (germline): SGHRS, YFSETQ. The CDR3 has 15 residues. The CDR3 reads CASNSGGTGSSPLHF. CDR3 DNA sequence: TGCGCCAGCAACTCAGGGGGGACAGGGTCATCACCCCTTCACTTT.

The chain recombines TRBV19 with TRBJ2-3; possible D gene TRBD1, 6 bases. The V gene's germline CDR1 is LNHDA and CDR2 SQIVND (reference sequence). The CDR3 is 14 residues long. The germline V and J ends were trimmed by 4 bases and 5 bases, with 13 bases remaining between them. CDR3 loop: CASSTPGQRDTQYF. The CDR3 nucleotides are TGTGCCAGTAGTACCCCCGGACAGCGAGATACGCAGTATTTT. The complete variable domain, with remaining parts taken from reference TRBV19 and TRBJ2-3, reads DGGITQSPKYLFRKEGQNVTLSCEQNLNHDAMYWYRQDPGQGLRLIYYSQIVNDFQKGDIAEGYSVSREKKESFPLTVTSAQKNPTAFYLCASSTPGQRDTQYFGPGTRLTVL.

This clone was observed a handful of times. The chain is built from TRBV5-6 and TRBJ1-4; D is undetermined. The CDR3 is 15 residues long. Trimming left V 1 base short and J 6 bases short, with 13 bases between. Germline-derived CDR1 and CDR2 are SGHDT and YYEEEE. The CDR3: CASSLLALGYEKLFF. The CDR3 region has the DNA TGTGCCAGCAGCTTGTTGGCCCTAGGTTATGAAAAACTGTTTTTT.

The genes are TRBV5-4 and TRBJ2-3; TRBD2 matches 9 bases. The J segment lost 1 base and the V segment lost 3 bases, leaving 3 bases of the junction unmatched. The CDR3 consists of 15 residues. Germline V CDR1 and CDR2: SGHNT, YYREEE (reference sequence). The chain's CDR3 is CASSWWTSGTDTQYF. Here the CDR3 DNA reads TGTGCCAGCAGCTGGTGGACTAGCGGCACAGATACGCAGTATTTT.

This clone occurred a few times. The gene calls are TRBV18 and TRBJ2-7, with a tentative D call TRBD1 (6 bases). V was trimmed by 5 bases and J by 0 bases, leaving 11 bases between them. The CDR3 is 14 residues long. Germline lookup yields CDR1 KGHSH and CDR2 LQKENI. CDR3 nucleotide sequence: TGTGCCAGCTCATCCGGACAGACCTCCTACGAGCAGTACTTC. Translation gives CASSSGQTSYEQYF.

This clone has a handful of counts. The J gene is TRBJ1-2, the V gene TRBV5-1; D possibly corresponds to TRBD1 (6 bases). This CDR3 has 14 amino acids. CDR1 SGHRS and CDR2 YFSETQ come from the germline V gene. V dropped 0 bases and J dropped 4 bases, with 10 bases sitting between them. Written as DNA, the CDR3 is TGCGCCAGCAGCTTGGAGGGGGACGTCTATGGCTACACCTTC. Translation: CASSLEGDVYGYTF.

The V and J genes are TRBV5-1 and TRBJ2-1, with TRBD1 matching 9 bases. Germline CDR1 SGHRS, CDR2 YFSETQ. The CDR3 covers 15 residues. V lost 2 bases and J lost 2; bases outside the gene matches: 2. CDR3 in DNA: TGCGCCAGCAGCTTCGGACAGGGGACCTACAATGAGCAGTTCTTC. This translates into CASSFGQGTYNEQFF.

The chain combines TRBV18 with TRBJ1-1; D ambiguous. CDR3 size: 14 residues. V was clipped by 3 bases and J by 0 bases, with 8 bases between them. In germline, CDR1 is KGHSH, CDR2 LQKENI. The CDR3 spells CASSPSNMNTEAFF. In DNA, the CDR3 is TGTGCCAGCTCACCGTCAAACATGAACACTGAAGCTTTCTTT. The full variable domain, its missing parts supplied by reference TRBV18 and TRBJ1-1, is NAGVMQNPRHLVRRRGQEARLRCSPMKGHSHVYWYRQLPEEGLKFMVYLQKENIIDESGMPKERFSAEFPKEGPSILRIQQVVRGDSAAYFCASSPSNMNTEAFFGQGTRLTVV.

This chain links TRBV28 with TRBJ1-4; D possibly corresponds to TRBD1 (5 bases). CDR1 is MDHEN, CDR2 SYDVKM, per germline. This CDR3 comprises 11 residues. Trimming took off 8 bases at V and 10 bases at J, with 11 bases between the two ends. CDR3 nucleotides: TGTGCCAGCCGGAAAACAGGAAAACTGTTTTTT. Translated: CASRKTGKLFF.

The chain carries TRBV13 and TRBJ2-7; the match to TRBD1 covers 9 bases. J gave up 4 bases and V 5 bases, and 9 bases lay outside the gene matches. CDR1 PRHDT and CDR2 FYEKMQ come from the germline V gene (reference sequence). The CDR3 length is 15 residues. The DNA of the CDR3 is TGTGCCAGCAGCCACCTCGACAGGGGGTTGTACGAGCAGTACTTC. This sequence encodes CASSHLDRGLYEQYF.

DNA of the CDR3: TGTGCCAGCAGCTTAGGGACAGAAATCTACGAGCAGTACTTC. It translates to CASSLGTEIYEQYF. The chain employs TRBV13 and TRBJ2-7; perhaps TRBD1 as D (5 bases). The CDR3 extends over 14 amino acids. Trimming took off 0 bases at V and 3 bases at J, with 9 bases between the two ends. Germline loops: CDR1 PRHDT, CDR2 FYEKMQ (reference sequence).

V and J are TRBV25-1 and TRBJ2-4, with 10 bases that match TRBD1. Germline CDR1 MGHDK, CDR2 SYGVNS. Trimming took 5 bases from V and 5 from J; bases not matched to a gene: 3. The CDR3 loop spans 14 amino acids. CDR3: CASSKGQGQNIQYF. CDR3 coding DNA: TGTGCCAGCAGTAAGGGACAGGGGCAAAACATTCAGTACTTC.

The V gene is TRBV7-2, the J gene TRBJ2-5, with D possibly matching TRBD2 (6 bases). The CDR3 runs to 15 residues. Trimming shortened V by 4 bases and J by 6 bases, and 18 bases separated the two germline ends. Germline CDR1 reads SGHTA; CDR2 reads FQGNSA. CDR3 nucleotides: TGTGCCAGCAGCTCGCCCGGGAGTGGGAGGAAGACCCAGTACTTC. It yields the protein CASSSPGSGRKTQYF. Looking up the rest from reference TRBV7-2 and TRBJ2-5 gives the full variable domain: GAGVSQSPSNKVTEKGKDVELRCDPISGHTALYWYRQSLGQGLEFLIYFQGNSAPDKSGLPSDRFSAERTGGSVSTLTIQRTQQEDSAVYLCASSSPGSGRKTQYFGPGTRLLVL.

The gene calls are TRBV27 and TRBJ2-7; 9 nucleotides line up with TRBD2. Germline lookup yields CDR1 MNHEY and CDR2 SMNVEV (reference sequence). The length of the CDR3 is 17 residues. Trimming at V came to 5 bases and at J to 0 bases, leaving 11 bases not matched to a gene. CDR3 residues: CASSVLGLARSSYEQYF. The CDR3 nucleotides are TGTGCCAGCAGTGTACTCGGACTAGCGAGGAGCTCCTACGAGCAGTACTTC.

The CDR3, as DNA: TGTGCCAGTACGGGACTAGCGGGGGGCGTTCGCGATACGCAGTATTTT. This codes for CASTGLAGGVRDTQYF. This sequence joins TRBV19 and TRBJ2-3, with TRBD2 identical over 15 bases. V lost 7 bases, J lost 6 bases, and 8 bases stayed unmatched. The CDR3 loop spans 16 amino acids. CDR1 and CDR2 (germline): LNHDA, SQIVND (reference sequence).

Concerning this clone: Different DNA sequences within this sample yield the same CDR3. The rearrangement joins TRBV6-5 to TRBJ2-1; D may be TRBD2 (6 bases). V lost 0 bases, J lost 3 bases, and 6 bases lay in between. In germline, CDR1 is MNHEY, CDR2 SVGAGI. The CDR3 loop spans 14 amino acids. The CDR3 region has the DNA TGTGCCAGCAGTTACTCGCGGGGCTACAATGAGCAGTTCTTC. Translation gives CASSYSRGYNEQFF.

The gene calls are TRBV5-4 and TRBJ2-4, with 9 bases identical to TRBD1. V shed 5 bases, J shed 1 base, and the junction held 16 bases outside the gene matches. The CDR3 extends over 19 amino acids. Germline CDR1 and CDR2: SGHNT and YYREEE (reference sequence). The CDR3 reads CASSSTQGASPLAKNIQYF. DNA for the CDR3: TGTGCCAGCAGTTCGACACAGGGGGCGAGTCCTTTGGCCAAAAACATTCAGTACTTC.

The rearrangement uses TRBV6-5 and TRBJ1-6; the D is unclear. This CDR3 is 14 amino acids long. Germline CDR1 MNHEY, CDR2 SVGAGI. The germline V and J ends were trimmed by 7 bases and 4 bases, with 11 bases remaining between them. The CDR3 region is CASTLTGYNSPLHF. The CDR3 region has the DNA TGTGCCAGCACCTTAACGGGTTATAATTCACCCCTCCACTTT.

CDR3 DNA: TGTGCCAGCAGCCAACCCCTACAGGGATTCCAAGAGACCCAGTACTTC. Its translation is CASSQPLQGFQETQYF. This chain uses TRBV14 with TRBJ2-5, with D possibly being TRBD1 (6 bases). Between the trimmed V and J ends, which lost 2 bases and 1 base, there was a span of 14 bases. The CDR3 covers 16 residues. Germline CDR1 reads SGHDN; CDR2 reads FVKESK.

This chain joins TRBV28 and TRBJ2-7; the match to TRBD2 covers 11 bases. V gave up 3 bases and J gave up 4 bases; unmatched junction bases: 5. The germline V gene has CDR1 MDHEN and CDR2 SYDVKM. The CDR3 contains 15 residues. CDR3 sequence reads: CASSLLLAGDYEQYF. The CDR3, as DNA: TGTGCCAGCAGTTTGCTACTAGCGGGAGATTACGAGCAGTACTTC.

The chain has TRBV7-2 and TRBJ1-2; D possibly corresponds to TRBD1 (5 bases). Germline CDR1 reads SGHTA; CDR2 reads FQGNSA. The CDR3 is 14 amino acids. Trimming shortened V by 5 bases and J by 4 bases, and 14 bases separated the two germline ends. CDR3 amino acids: CASSLEGEAYGYTF. CDR3 bases: TGTGCCAGCAGCCTCGAAGGGGAGGCCTATGGCTACACCTTC.

This chain connects TRBV7-2 to TRBJ2-7; 9 bases fit TRBD1. V shed 0 bases, J shed 4 bases, and the junction held 7 bases outside the gene matches. In germline, CDR1 is SGHTA, CDR2 FQGNSA. This CDR3 has 16 residues. CDR3 nucleotides: TGTGCCAGCAGCTTAGCGAGGGGACAGGGTATGTACGAGCAGTACTTC. This encodes CASSLARGQGMYEQYF.

About this clone itself: The junction does not match germline at one end; this may be a read error. The chain uses TRBV2 and TRBJ2-7; 14 bases align to TRBD2. CDR1 and CDR2 (germline): SNHLY, FYNNEI. This CDR3 is built from 15 residues. The CDR3 protein is CASIETGLAGDEQYF. The CDR3 bases are TGTGCCAGCATTGAAACGGGACTAGCGGGAGACGAGCAGTACTTC.

The rearrangement uses TRBV24-1 and TRBJ2-1; 9 nucleotides agree with TRBD2. V lost 3 bases, J lost 8 bases, and 10 bases stayed unmatched. The germline V gene encodes CDR1 KGHDR and CDR2 SFDVKD. This CDR3 is built from 16 residues. The CDR3 sequence is CATSDTGLAGRDEQFF. Here the CDR3 DNA reads TGTGCCACCAGTGATACCGGCCTAGCGGGAAGGGATGAGCAGTTCTTC.

The chain has TRBV4-2 and TRBJ2-7; weak D call: TRBD1 (6 bases). Germline V gene sequence: CDR1 LGHNA, CDR2 YNFKEQ. Trimming took 5 bases from V and 1 from J, leaving 15 bases between them. The length of the CDR3 is 15 residues. The DNA of the CDR3 is TGTGCCAGCAGCTACAGGGCGGTTGGGTCCTACGAGCAGTACTTC. Amino acid sequence: CASSYRAVGSYEQYF.